What follows is one TCR beta chain and its context. What it binds is unknown. V lost 7 bases and J lost 0, with 9 bases in between. The CDR3 has 14 amino acids. The V gene's germline CDR1 is MNHNY and CDR2 SVGAGI (reference sequence). This specimen belongs to a study of shared clonotypes between healthy human individuals. Study-level information: Participating donors consisted of two women and a few men aged 18 to 49. The study, taken as a whole, reports: Rarefaction revealed incomplete sorted-subset sequencing despite large depth.

Profiling relied on immunoSEQ multiplex PCR, and the TCRdb table lists in-frame clones only, not all of them. The table records about 1.1 million clones, 75% to 80% of them present only once. The receptor's source is a man aged 18 to 29 in good health. Some clones in this sample may be carry-over from other donors' samples. Sequencing input: memory CD4+ T cells from PBMCs. The sample's subset: CD45RA-negative fraction. The chain uses TRBV6-6 and TRBJ1-4; D gene unclear. The CDR3 reads CASTTTTTNEKLFF. The CDR3 bases are TGTGCCAGCACCACGACAACAACTAATGAAAAACTGTTTTTT.